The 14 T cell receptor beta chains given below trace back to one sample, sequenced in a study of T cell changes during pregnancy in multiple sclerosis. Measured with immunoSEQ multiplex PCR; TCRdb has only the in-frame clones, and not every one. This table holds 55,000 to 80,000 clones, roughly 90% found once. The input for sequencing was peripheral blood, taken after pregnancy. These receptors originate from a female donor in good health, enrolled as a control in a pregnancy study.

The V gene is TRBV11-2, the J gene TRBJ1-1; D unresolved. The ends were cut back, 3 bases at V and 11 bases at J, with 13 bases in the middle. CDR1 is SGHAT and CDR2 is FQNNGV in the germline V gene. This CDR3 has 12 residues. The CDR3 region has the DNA TGTGCCAGCAGCTTTACCCAATACGGGGCTTTCTTT. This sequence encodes CASSFTQYGAFF.

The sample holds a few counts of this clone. This CDR3 reads CATSRPSAGSRETQYF. The CDR3 DNA follows: TGTGCCACCAGCAGACCCTCGGCGGGGTCGAGGGAGACCCAGTACTTC. The rearrangement uses TRBV15 and TRBJ2-5; D perhaps matches TRBD2 (6 bases). Germline values: CDR1 LNHNV, CDR2 YYDKDF (reference sequence). The ends were cut back, 2 bases at V and 5 bases at J, with 18 bases in the middle. The CDR3 is made up of 16 amino acids.

CDR3 protein: CASSATGDSEGTNYGYTF. The DNA for the CDR3 is TGTGCCAGCAGCGCCACGGGGGACAGCGAGGGAACTAACTATGGCTACACCTTC. The chain carries TRBV9 and TRBJ1-2, with 7 bases aligning to TRBD1. This CDR3 comprises 18 residues. Unmatched junction bases numbered 14, after V lost 3 bases and J lost 0 bases. Germline V gene data show CDR1 as SGDLS and CDR2 as YYNGEE.

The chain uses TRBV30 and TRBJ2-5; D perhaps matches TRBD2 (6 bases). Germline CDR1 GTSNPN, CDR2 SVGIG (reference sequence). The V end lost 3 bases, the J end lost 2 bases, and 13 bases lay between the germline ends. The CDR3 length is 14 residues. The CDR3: CAWRTAGLQETQYF. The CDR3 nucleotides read TGTGCCTGGAGGACCGCGGGGTTACAAGAGACCCAGTACTTC.

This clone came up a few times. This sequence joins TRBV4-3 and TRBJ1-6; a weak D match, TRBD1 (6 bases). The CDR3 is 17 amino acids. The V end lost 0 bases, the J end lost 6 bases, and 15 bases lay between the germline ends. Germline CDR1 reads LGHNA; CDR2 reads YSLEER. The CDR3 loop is CASSQDPAGAGNSPLHF. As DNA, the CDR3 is TGCGCCAGCAGCCAAGATCCGGCAGGGGCGGGTAATTCACCCCTCCACTTT.

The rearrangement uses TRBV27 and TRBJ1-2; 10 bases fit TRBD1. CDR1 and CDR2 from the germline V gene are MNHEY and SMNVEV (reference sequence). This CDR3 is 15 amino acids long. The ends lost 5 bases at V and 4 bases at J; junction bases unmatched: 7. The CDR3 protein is CASSPPDRGSYGYTF. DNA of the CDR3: TGTGCCAGCAGTCCCCCGGACAGGGGGTCCTATGGCTACACCTTC.

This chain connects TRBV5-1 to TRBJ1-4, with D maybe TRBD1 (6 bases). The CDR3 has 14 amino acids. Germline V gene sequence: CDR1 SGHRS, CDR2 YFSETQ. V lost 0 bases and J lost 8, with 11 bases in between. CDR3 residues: CASSLDRVSEKLFF. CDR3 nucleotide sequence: TGCGCCAGCAGCTTGGACAGGGTTTCGGAAAAACTGTTTTTT.

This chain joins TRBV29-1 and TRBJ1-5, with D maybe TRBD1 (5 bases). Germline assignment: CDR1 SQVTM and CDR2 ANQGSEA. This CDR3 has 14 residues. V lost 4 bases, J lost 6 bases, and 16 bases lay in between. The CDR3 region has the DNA TGCAGCGTTGGGGAAGGTCAGGGCGGTCAGCCCCAGCATTTT. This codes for CSVGEGQGGQPQHF.

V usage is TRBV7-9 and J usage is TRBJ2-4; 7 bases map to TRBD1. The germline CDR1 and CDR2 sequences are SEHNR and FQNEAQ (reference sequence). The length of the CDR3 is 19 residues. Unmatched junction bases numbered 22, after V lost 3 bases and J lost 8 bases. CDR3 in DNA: TGTGCCAGCAGCTTTTCTATCGGTAGGGACAGCGGCATAAAGGACATTCAGTACTTC. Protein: CASSFSIGRDSGIKDIQYF.

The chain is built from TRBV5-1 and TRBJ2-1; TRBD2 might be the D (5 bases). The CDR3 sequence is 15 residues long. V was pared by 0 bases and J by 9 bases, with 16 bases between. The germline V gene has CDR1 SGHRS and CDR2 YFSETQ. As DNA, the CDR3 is TGCGCCAGCAGCTTGGAGTCGTTCGTCCGGGGTGAGCAGTTCTTC. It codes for CASSLESFVRGEQFF.

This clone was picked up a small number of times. As DNA, the CDR3 is TGTGCCAGCAGCTCAGGCAGGACAGGGAGTAATTCACCCCTCCACTTT. It encodes CASSSGRTGSNSPLHF. The rearrangement uses TRBV7-8 and TRBJ1-6; 8 positions match TRBD1. J gave up 6 bases and V 4 bases, and 8 bases lay outside the gene matches. The CDR3 has 16 amino acids. CDR1 and CDR2 (germline): SGHVS, FQNEAQ.

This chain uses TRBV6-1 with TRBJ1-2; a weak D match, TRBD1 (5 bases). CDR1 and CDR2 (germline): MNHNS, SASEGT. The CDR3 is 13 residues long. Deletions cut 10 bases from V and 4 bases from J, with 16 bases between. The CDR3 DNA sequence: TGTGCCACAGGGCCGGGACTGATCTATGGCTACACCTTC. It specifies CATGPGLIYGYTF.

The CDR3 spells CASRNRINEKLFF. CDR3 coding DNA: TGTGCCAGCAGAAACAGGATTAATGAAAAACTGTTTTTT. The chain carries TRBV6-5 and TRBJ1-4, with a weak D call TRBD1 (5 bases). V shed 6 bases and J shed 4 bases, with 9 bases lying between them. From germline, CDR1 is MNHEY and CDR2 SVGAGI. The CDR3 has 13 amino acids.

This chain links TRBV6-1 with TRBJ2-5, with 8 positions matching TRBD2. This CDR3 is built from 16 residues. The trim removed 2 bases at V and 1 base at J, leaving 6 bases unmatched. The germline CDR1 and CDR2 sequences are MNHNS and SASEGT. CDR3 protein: CASSENQRGFQETQYF. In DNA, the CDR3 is TGTGCCAGCAGTGAAAACCAGCGGGGGTTCCAAGAGACCCAGTACTTC.